This T cell receptor beta chain comes out of a study of cytomegalovirus exposure and HLA in healthy donors. Study-wide results and caveats: In presence/absence analyses, roughly uniform sequencing depth across donors was assumed. Per a prior analysis, the majority of TCR beta V segments were productive roughly 90% or roughly 30% of the time. The authors later linked a missense DCLRE1C variant to TCR beta V- and J-gene trimming.

In its sample, this clone was seen once. Its antigen is still unknown. PCR used 60 Vbeta primers and 13 Jbeta primers. Clones were read by immunoSEQ multiplex PCR, and TCRdb kept only the in-frame ones, dropping some. The data show 100,000 to 120,000 clones, 86% seen once. CDR3 size: 14 residues. The J segment lost 1 base and the V segment lost 7 bases, leaving 5 bases of the junction unmatched. The germline gives CDR1 SGHRS, CDR2 YFSETQ. The rearrangement uses TRBV5-1 and TRBJ2-3; 8 positions agree with TRBD2. The receptor was derived from a man aged 35-49 years in good health and CMV-seronegative. Sequenced material: PBMCs. CDR3 in DNA: TGCGCCAGCTGCCTAGCGGGTCGCACAGATACGCAGTATTTT. It translates to CASCLAGRTDTQYF. Using reference TRBV5-1 and TRBJ2-3 for the parts outside the CDR3, the full variable domain is KAGVTQTPRYLIKTRGQQVTLSCSPISGHRSVSWYQQTPGQGLQFLFEYFSETQRNKGNFPGRFSGRQFSNSRSEMNVSTLELGDSALYLCASCLAGRTDTQYFGPGTRLTVL.